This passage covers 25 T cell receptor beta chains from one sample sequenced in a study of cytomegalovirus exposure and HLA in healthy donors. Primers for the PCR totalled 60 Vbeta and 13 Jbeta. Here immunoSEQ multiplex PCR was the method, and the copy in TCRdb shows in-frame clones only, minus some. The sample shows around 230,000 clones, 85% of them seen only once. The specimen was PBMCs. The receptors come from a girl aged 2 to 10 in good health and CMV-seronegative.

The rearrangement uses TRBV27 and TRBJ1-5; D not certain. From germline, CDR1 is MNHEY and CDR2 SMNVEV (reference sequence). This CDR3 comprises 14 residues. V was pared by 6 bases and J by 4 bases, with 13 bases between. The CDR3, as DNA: TGTGCCAGCAGAACCTCGGGATTTAATCAGCCCCAGCATTTT. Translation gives CASRTSGFNQPQHF.

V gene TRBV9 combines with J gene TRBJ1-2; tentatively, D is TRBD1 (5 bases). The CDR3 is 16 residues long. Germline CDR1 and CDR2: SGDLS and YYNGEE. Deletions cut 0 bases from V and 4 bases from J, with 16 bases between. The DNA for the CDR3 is TGTGCCAGCAGCGTAGAGCCGGCCAGGGCCGGCTATGGCTACACCTTC. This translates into CASSVEPARAGYGYTF. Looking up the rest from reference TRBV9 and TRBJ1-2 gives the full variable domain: DSGVTQTPKHLITATGQRVTLRCSPRSGDLSVYWYQQSLDQGLQFLIQYYNGEERAKGNILERFSAQQFPDLHSELNLSSLELGDSALYFCASSVEPARAGYGYTFGSGTRLTVV.

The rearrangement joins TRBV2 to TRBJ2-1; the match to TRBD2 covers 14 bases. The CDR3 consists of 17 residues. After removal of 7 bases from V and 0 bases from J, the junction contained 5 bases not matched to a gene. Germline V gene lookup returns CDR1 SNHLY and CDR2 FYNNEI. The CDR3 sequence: CASTGLAGGLSYNEQFF. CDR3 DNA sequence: TGTGCCAGCACCGGACTAGCGGGGGGTCTCTCCTACAATGAGCAGTTCTTC. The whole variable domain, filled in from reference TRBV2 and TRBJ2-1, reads EPEVTQTPSHQVTQMGQEVILRCVPISNHLYFYWYRQILGQKVEFLVSFYNNEISEKSEIFDDQFSVERPDGSNFTLKIRSTKLEDSAMYFCASTGLAGGLSYNEQFFGPGTRLTVL.

This CDR3 is CASSSGLAGVETQYF. CDR3 DNA: TGTGCCAGCAGCTCAGGACTAGCGGGAGTCGAGACCCAGTACTTC. The chain recombines TRBV7-9 with TRBJ2-5, with TRBD2 matching 13 bases. This CDR3 has 15 residues. Unmatched junction bases numbered 4, after V lost 4 bases and J lost 5 bases. Germline CDR1 SEHNR, CDR2 FQNEAQ (reference sequence).

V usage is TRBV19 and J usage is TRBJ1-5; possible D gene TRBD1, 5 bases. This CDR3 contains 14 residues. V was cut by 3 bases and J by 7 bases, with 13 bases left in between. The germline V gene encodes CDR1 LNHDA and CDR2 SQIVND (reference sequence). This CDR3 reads CASSIGRRGQPQHF. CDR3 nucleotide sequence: TGTGCCAGTAGTATCGGAAGGAGGGGACAGCCCCAGCATTTT.

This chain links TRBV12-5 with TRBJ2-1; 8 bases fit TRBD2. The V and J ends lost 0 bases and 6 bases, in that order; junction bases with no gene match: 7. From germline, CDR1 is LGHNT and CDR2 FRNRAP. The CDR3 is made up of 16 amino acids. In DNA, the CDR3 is TGTGCTAGTGGTTTGGTAATTGGGGCGGGGGGCAATGAGCAGTTCTTC. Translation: CASGLVIGAGGNEQFF.

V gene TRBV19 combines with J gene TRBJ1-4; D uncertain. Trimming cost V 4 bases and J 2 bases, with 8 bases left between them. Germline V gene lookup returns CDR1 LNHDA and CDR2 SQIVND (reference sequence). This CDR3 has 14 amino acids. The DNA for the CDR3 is TGTGCCAGTAGTACACAGTGGACTAATGAAAAACTGTTTTTT. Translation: CASSTQWTNEKLFF.

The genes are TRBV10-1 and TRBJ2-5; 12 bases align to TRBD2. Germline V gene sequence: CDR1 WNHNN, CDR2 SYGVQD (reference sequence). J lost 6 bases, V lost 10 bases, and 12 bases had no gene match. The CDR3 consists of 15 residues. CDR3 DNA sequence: TGCGCCAAAACCCCGACTAGCGGGAGTAAAAAGACCCAGTACTTC. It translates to CAKTPTSGSKKTQYF.

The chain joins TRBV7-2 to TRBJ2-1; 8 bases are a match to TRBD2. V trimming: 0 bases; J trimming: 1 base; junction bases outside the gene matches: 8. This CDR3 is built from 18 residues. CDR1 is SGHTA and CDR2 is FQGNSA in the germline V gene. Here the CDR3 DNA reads TGTGCCAGCAGCTTAGCGTTTGGGGCGGGGGGATCCTACAATGAGCAGTTCTTC. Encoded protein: CASSLAFGAGGSYNEQFF.

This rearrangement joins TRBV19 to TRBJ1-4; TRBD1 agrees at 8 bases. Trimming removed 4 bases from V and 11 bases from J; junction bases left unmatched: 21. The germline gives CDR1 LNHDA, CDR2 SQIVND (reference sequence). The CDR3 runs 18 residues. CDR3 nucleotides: TGTGCCAGTAGTAAAAAGAACAGGGGGACCCCGGCAAGGGCGAAACTGTTTTTT. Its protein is CASSKKNRGTPARAKLFF.

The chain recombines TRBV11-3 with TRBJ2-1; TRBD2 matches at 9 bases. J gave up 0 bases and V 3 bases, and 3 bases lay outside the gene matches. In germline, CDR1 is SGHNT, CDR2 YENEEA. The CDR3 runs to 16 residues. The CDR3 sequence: CASSFRAGGSYNEQFF. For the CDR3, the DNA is TGTGCCAGCAGCTTCCGAGCGGGGGGCTCCTACAATGAGCAGTTCTTC. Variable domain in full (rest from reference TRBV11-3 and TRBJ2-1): EAGVVQSPRYKIIEKKQPVAFWCNPISGHNTLYWYLQNLGQGPELLIRYENEEAVDDSQLPKDRFSAERLKGVDSTLKIQPAELGDSAVYLCASSFRAGGSYNEQFFGPGTRLTVL.

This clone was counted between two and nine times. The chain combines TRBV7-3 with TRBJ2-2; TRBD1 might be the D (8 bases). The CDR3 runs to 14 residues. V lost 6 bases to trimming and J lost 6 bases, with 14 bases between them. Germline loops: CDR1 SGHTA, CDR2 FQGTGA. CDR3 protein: CASRNTGGAGELFF. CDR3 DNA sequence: TGTGCCAGCAGGAATACAGGGGGGGCCGGGGAGCTGTTTTTT.

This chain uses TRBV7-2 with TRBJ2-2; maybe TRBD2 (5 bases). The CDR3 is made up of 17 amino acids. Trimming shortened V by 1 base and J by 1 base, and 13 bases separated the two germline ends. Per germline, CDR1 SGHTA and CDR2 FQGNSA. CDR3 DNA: TGTGCCAGCAGCTTAGTGGCTAGCCCTATGAACACCGGGGAGCTGTTTTTT. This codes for CASSLVASPMNTGELFF.

The CDR3 coding sequence is TGCGCCAGCAGGGGCACTGTCACAGATACGCAGTATTTT. Translating gives CASRGTVTDTQYF. The chain uses TRBV5-1 and TRBJ2-3; no definite D call. The V end was cut by 5 bases, the J end by 2 bases, with 9 bases between. CDR1 SGHRS and CDR2 YFSETQ come from the germline V gene. This CDR3 contains 13 residues. The variable domain in full, completed from reference TRBV5-1 and TRBJ2-3, reads KAGVTQTPRYLIKTRGQQVTLSCSPISGHRSVSWYQQTPGQGLQFLFEYFSETQRNKGNFPGRFSGRQFSNSRSEMNVSTLELGDSALYLCASRGTVTDTQYFGPGTRLTVL.

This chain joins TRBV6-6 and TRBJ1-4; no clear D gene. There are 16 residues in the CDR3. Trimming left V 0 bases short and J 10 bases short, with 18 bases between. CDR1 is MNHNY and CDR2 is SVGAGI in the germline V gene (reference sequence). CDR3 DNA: TGTGCCAGCAGTTACTCTCCGGACGCGGGTCGGGGAAAACTGTTTTTT. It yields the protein CASSYSPDAGRGKLFF.

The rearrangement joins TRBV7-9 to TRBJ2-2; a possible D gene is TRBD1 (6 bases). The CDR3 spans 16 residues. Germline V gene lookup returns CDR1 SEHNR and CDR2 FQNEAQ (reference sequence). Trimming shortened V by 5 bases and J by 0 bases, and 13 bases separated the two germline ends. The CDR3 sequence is CASSHAQGPNTGELFF. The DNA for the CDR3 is TGTGCCAGCAGCCATGCACAGGGCCCGAACACCGGGGAGCTGTTTTTT.

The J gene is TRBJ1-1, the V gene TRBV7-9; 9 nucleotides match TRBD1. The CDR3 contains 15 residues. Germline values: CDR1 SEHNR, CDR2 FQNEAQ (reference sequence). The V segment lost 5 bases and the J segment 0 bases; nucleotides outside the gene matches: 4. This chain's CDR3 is CASSRQGGMNTEAFF. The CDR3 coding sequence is TGTGCCAGCAGCCGACAGGGGGGGATGAACACTGAAGCTTTCTTT.

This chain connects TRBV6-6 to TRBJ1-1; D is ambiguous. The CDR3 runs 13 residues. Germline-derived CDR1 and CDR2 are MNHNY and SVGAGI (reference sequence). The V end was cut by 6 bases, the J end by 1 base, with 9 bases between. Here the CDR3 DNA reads TGTGCCAGCAGCCCCGGTGGGAACACTGAAGCTTTCTTT. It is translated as CASSPGGNTEAFF.

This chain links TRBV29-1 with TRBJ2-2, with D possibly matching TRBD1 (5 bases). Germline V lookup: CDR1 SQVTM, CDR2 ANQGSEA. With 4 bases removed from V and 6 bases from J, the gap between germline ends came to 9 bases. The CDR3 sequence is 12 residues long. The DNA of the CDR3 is TGCAGCGTTGCGCAGGGATCCGGGGAGCTGTTTTTT. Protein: CSVAQGSGELFF.

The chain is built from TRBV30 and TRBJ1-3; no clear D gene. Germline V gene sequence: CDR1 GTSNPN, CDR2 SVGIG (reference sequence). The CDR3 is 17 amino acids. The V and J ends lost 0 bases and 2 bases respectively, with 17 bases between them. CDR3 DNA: TGTGCCTGGAGTGTACTAAATGGGTATGGTCCTGGAAACACCATATATTTT. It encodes CAWSVLNGYGPGNTIYF. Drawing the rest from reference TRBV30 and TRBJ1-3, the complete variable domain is SQTIHQWPATLVQPVGSPLSLECTVEGTSNPNLYWYRQAAGRGLQLLFYSVGIGQISSEVPQNLSASRPQDRQFILSSKKLLLSDSGFYLCAWSVLNGYGPGNTIYFGEGSWLTVV.

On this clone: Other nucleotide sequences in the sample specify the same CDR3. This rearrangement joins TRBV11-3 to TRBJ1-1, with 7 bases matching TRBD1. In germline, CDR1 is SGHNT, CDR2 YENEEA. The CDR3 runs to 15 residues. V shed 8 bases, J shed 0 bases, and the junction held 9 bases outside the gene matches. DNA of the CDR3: TGTGCCAGCGCTCAGGGGGACGGCATGAACACTGAAGCTTTCTTT. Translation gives CASAQGDGMNTEAFF.

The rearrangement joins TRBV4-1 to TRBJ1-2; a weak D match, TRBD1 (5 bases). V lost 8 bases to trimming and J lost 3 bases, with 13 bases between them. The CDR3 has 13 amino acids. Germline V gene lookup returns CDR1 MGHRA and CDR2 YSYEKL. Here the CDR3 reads CASSMGGDYGYTF. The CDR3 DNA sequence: TGCGCCAGCTCCATGGGGGGGGACTATGGCTACACCTTC.

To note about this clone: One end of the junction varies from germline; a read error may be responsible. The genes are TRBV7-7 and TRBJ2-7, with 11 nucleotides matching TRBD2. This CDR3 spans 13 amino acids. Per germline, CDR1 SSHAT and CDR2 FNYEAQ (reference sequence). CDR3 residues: CASSLAGGNEQYF. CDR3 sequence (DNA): TGTGCCAGCAGCCTAGCGGGAGGAAACGAGCAGTACTTC.

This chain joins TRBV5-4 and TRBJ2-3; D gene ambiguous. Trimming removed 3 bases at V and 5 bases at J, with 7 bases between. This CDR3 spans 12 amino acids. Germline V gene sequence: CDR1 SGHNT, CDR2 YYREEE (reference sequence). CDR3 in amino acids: CASSSSGDTQYF. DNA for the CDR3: TGTGCCAGCAGCTCCTCCGGAGATACGCAGTATTTT.

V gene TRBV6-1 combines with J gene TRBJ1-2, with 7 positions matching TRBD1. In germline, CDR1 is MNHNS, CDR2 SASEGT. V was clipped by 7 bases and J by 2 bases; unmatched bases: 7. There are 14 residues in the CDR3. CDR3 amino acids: CASNPQQGNYGYTF. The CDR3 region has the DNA TGTGCCAGCAATCCGCAACAGGGGAACTATGGCTACACCTTC.